This T cell receptor beta chain was recovered during a study of T cells in Graves' hyperthyroidism and ophthalmopathy. Study summary: Peripheral blood specimens were obtained at initial diagnosis, prior to any treatment.

Amplification of TCR beta CDR3 regions used RNA as the template. First-round RT-PCR targeting the TCR CDR3 was performed with the HTBI primer set. TCRdb re-analysed the multiplex PCR reads in MiXCR, keeping a single row per CDR3 protein. The sample has some 700,000 distinct CDR3 sequences; around 16% are singletons. This clonotype showed up many times. The CDR3 has 17 residues. Germline loops: CDR1 SNHLY, CDR2 FYNNEI. V lost 8 bases and J 6 bases, leaving 26 bases between the germline ends. This clonotype was sampled from a man aged 50 to 60 with Graves' hyperthyroidism. Sequencing used blood. The chain has TRBV2 and TRBJ2-1; D is tentatively TRBD1 or TRBD2 (5 bases each). The CDR3 DNA reads TGTGCCAGCCTGAAACAAACCGGGACCCGACGCCTCAATGAGCAGTTCTTC. The encoded protein is CASLKQTGTRRLNEQFF.